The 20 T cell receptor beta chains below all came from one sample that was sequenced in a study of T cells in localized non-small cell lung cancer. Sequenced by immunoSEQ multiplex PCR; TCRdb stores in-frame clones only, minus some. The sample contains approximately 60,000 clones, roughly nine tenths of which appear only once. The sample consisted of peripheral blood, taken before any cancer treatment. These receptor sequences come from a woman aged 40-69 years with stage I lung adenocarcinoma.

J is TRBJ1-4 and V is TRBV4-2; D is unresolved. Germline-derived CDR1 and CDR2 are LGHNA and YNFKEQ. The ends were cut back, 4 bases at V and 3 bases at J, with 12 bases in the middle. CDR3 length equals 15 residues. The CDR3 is CASSPTSVPNEKLFF. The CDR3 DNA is TGTGCCAGCAGCCCGACTTCCGTTCCTAATGAAAAACTGTTTTTT.

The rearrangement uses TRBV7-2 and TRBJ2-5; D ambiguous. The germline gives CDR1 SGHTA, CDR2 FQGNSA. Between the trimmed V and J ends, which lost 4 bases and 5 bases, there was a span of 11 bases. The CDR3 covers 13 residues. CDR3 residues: CASSSLHAETQYF. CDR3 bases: TGTGCCAGCAGCTCGCTGCATGCGGAGACCCAGTACTTC.

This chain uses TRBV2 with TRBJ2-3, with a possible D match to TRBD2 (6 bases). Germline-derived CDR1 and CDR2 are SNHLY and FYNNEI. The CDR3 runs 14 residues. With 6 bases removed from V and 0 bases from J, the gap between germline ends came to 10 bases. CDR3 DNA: TGTGCCAGCAGAAGACTAGTTAGCACAGATACGCAGTATTTT. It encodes CASRRLVSTDTQYF. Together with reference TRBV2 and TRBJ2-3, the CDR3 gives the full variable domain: EPEVTQTPSHQVTQMGQEVILRCVPISNHLYFYWYRQILGQKVEFLVSFYNNEISEKSEIFDDQFSVERPDGSNFTLKIRSTKLEDSAMYFCASRRLVSTDTQYFGPGTRLTVL.

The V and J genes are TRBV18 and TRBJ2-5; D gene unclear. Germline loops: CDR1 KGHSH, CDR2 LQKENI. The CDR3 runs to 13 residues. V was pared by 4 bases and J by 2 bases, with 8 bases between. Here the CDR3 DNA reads TGTGCCAGCTCACGGGGATCGCAAGAGACCCAGTACTTC. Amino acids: CASSRGSQETQYF.

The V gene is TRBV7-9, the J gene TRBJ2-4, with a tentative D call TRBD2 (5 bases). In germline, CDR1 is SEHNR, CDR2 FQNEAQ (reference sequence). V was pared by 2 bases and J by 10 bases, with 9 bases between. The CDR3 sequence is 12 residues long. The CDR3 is CASSLTPGIQYF. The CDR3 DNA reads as TGTGCCAGCAGCTTAACCCCGGGGATTCAGTACTTC.

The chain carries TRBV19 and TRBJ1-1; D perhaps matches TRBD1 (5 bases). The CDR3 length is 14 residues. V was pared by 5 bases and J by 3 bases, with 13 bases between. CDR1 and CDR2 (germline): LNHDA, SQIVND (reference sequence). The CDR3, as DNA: TGTGCCAGTAGTGCTAGACCGGGGGACACTGAAGCTTTCTTT. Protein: CASSARPGDTEAFF.

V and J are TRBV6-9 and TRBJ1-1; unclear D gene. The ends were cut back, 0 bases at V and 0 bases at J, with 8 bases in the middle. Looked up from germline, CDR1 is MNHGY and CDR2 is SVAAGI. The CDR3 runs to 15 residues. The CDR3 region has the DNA TGTGCCAGCAGTTATTCGGGGTCTATGAACACTGAAGCTTTCTTT. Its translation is CASSYSGSMNTEAFF.

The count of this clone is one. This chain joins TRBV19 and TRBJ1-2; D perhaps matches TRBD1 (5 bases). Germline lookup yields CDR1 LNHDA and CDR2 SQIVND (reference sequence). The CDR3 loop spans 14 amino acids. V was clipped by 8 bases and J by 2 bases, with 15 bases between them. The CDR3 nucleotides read TGTGCCAGTGCTCGTAGGGGTCGGAACTATGGCTACACCTTC. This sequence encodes CASARRGRNYGYTF.

CDR3 region: CASSARYGTGNNVLTF. Written as DNA, the CDR3 is TGTGCCAGCAGCGCGCGCTATGGGACAGGGAACAACGTCCTGACTTTC. The rearrangement joins TRBV9 to TRBJ2-6; 9 nucleotides agree with TRBD1. CDR3 length equals 16 residues. V was pared by 3 bases and J by 9 bases, with 10 bases of the junction left unmatched. Germline-derived CDR1 and CDR2 are SGDLS and YYNGEE.

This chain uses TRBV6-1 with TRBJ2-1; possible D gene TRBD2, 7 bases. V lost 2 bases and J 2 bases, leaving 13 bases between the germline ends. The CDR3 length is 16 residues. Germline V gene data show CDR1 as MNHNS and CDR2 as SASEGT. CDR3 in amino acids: CASSERGGGTYNEQFF. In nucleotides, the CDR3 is TGTGCCAGCAGTGAAAGGGGAGGGGGAACCTACAATGAGCAGTTCTTC.

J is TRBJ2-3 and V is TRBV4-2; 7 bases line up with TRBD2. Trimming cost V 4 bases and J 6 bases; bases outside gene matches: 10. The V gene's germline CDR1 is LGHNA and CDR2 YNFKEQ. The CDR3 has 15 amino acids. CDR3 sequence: CASSLLGLEGDTQYF. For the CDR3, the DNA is TGTGCCAGCAGCCTCCTCGGACTAGAGGGGGATACGCAGTATTTT.

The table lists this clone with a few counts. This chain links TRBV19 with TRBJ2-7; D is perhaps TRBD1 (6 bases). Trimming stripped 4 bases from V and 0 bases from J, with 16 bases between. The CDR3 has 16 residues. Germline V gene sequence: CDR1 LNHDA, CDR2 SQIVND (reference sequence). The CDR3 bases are TGTGCCAGTAGTAAATCGGGCCAGGGGAGCTCCTACGAGCAGTACTTC. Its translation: CASSKSGQGSSYEQYF.

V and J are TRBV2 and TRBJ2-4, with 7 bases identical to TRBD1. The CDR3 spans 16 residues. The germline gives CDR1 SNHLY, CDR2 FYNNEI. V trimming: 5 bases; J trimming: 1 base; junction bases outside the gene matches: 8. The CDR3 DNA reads TGTGCCAGCAGTACAACAGGGGTGCGGGCCAAAAACATTCAGTACTTC. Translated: CASSTTGVRAKNIQYF. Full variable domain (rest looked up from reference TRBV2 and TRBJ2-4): EPEVTQTPSHQVTQMGQEVILRCVPISNHLYFYWYRQILGQKVEFLVSFYNNEISEKSEIFDDQFSVERPDGSNFTLKIRSTKLEDSAMYFCASSTTGVRAKNIQYFGAGTRLSVL.

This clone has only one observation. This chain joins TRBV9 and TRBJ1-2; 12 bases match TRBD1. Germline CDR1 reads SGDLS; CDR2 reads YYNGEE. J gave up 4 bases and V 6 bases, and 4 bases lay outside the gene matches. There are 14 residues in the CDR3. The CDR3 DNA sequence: TGTGCCAGCAACCGGGACAGGGGGCCCTATGGCTACACCTTC. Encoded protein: CASNRDRGPYGYTF.

The CDR3 region is CASSPRRTENYGYTF. The CDR3 DNA sequence: TGTGCCAGCAGCCCTAGGAGGACAGAAAACTATGGCTACACCTTC. V is TRBV2 and J is TRBJ1-2, with a tentative D call TRBD1 (6 bases). Trimming shortened V by 6 bases and J by 2 bases, and 16 bases separated the two germline ends. This CDR3 contains 15 residues. Germline CDR1 reads SNHLY; CDR2 reads FYNNEI.

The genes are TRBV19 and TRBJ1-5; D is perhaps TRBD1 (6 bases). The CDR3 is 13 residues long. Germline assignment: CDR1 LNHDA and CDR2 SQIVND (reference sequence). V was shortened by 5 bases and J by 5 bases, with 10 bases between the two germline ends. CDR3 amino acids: CASSGGQHQPQHF. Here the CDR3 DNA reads TGTGCCAGTAGTGGAGGACAGCATCAGCCCCAGCATTTT. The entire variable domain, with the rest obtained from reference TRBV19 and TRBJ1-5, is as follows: DGGITQSPKYLFRKEGQNVTLSCEQNLNHDAMYWYRQDPGQGLRLIYYSQIVNDFQKGDIAEGYSVSREKKESFPLTVTSAQKNPTAFYLCASSGGQHQPQHFGDGTRLSIL.

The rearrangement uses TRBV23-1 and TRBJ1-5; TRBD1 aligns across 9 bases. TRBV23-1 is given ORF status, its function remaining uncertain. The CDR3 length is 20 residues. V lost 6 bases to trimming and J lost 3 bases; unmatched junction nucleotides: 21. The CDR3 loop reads CASSRPQQGAEGLPNQPQHF. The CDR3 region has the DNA TGCGCCAGCAGCCGTCCTCAACAGGGGGCGGAGGGGCTCCCCAATCAGCCCCAGCATTTT.

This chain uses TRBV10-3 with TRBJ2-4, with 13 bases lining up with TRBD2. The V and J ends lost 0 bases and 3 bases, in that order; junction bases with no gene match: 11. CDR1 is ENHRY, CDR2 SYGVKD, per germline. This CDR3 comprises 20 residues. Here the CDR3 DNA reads TGTGCCATCAGTGAGTCCGGCACTAGCGGGGGGGCCGTCAGCAAAAACATTCAGTACTTC. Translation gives CAISESGTSGGAVSKNIQYF.

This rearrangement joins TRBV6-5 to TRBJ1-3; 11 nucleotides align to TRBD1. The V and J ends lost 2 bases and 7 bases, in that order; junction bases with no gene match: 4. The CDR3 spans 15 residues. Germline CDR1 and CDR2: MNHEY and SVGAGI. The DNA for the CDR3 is TGTGCCAGCAGTTACGGGACAGGGGGGATGAACACCATATATTTT. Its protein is CASSYGTGGMNTIYF.

Here the CDR3 reads CASSPSVGTAHVQPQHF. The CDR3 bases are TGTGCCAGCAGTCCATCCGTGGGGACGGCCCATGTTCAGCCCCAGCATTTT. The rearrangement uses TRBV27 and TRBJ1-5, with D tentatively TRBD1 (5 bases). V was trimmed by 5 bases and J by 6 bases, leaving 23 bases between them. Germline V gene sequence: CDR1 MNHEY, CDR2 SMNVEV (reference sequence). The length of the CDR3 is 17 residues.